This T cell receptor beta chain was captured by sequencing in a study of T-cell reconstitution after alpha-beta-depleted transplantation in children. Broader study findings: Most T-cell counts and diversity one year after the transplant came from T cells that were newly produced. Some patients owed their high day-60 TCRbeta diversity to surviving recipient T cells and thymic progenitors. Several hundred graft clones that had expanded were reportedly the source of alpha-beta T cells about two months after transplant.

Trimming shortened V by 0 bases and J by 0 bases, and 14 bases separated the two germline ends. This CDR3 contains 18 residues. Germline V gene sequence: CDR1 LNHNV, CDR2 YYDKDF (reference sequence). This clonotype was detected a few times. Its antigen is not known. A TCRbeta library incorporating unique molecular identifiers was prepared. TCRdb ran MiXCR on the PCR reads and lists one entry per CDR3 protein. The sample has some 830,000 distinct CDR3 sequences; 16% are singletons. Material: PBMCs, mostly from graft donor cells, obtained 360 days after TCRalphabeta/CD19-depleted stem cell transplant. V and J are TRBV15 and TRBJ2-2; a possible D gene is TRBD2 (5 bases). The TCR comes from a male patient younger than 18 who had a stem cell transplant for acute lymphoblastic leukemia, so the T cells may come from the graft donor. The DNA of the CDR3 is TGTGCCACCAGCAGAGATCTTCAAGAGGGCCCGAACACCGGGGAGCTGTTTTTT. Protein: CATSRDLQEGPNTGELFF.